The rows below give T cell receptor beta chains drawn from one sample of a study of T cell responses to AZD1222 COVID-19 vaccine. The table came from immunoSEQ multiplex PCR; TCRdb's copy has only in-frame clones and leaves some out. The sample has fewer than 110,000 clones, about 90% seen once. The sequences come from peripheral blood, collected on day 0 of AZD1222 vaccination. All receptors derive from an adult in good health. Both conserved end residues are part of each CDR3. The D gene is left open where the match is weak. Not every row has a clone size; where given, it reads once, few, many or a size class.

abundance,v_gene,d_gene,j_gene,CDR3aa,CDR3nt
.,TRBV19,.,TRBJ1-2,CAGGSGYGYTF,TGTGCCGGGGGATCGGGATATGGCTACACCTTC
.,TRBV6-5,.,TRBJ1-5,CASSIQGNSNQPQHF,TGTGCCAGCAGTATCCAGGGTAATAGCAATCAGCCCCAGCATTTT
once,TRBV6-2/TRBV6-3,.,TRBJ1-6,CASSYSSVENSPLHF,TGTGCCAGCAGTTACTCCAGTGTTGAAAATTCACCCCTCCACTTT
once,TRBV6-2/TRBV6-3,.,TRBJ1-6,CASSPRQSSYNSPLHF,TGTGCCAGCAGCCCTCGACAGAGCTCCTATAATTCACCCCTCCACTTT
.,TRBV18,.,TRBJ1-1,CASARQLNMNTEAFF,TGTGCCAGCGCGCGGCAGCTCAATATGAACACTGAAGCTTTCTTT
.,TRBV6-5,TRBD1,TRBJ2-7,CASSYSGTGSYEQYF,TGTGCCAGCAGTTACTCCGGGACAGGTTCCTACGAGCAGTACTTC
.,TRBV5-1,.,TRBJ2-6,CASSGGGAGANVLTF,TGCGCCAGCAGTGGGGGAGGAGCTGGGGCCAACGTCCTGACTTTC
few,TRBV5-4,.,TRBJ2-5,CASSLDQGRTGGETQYF,TGTGCCAGCAGCTTGGACCAGGGCCGTACAGGAGGGGAGACCCAGTACTTC
.,TRBV9,TRBD2,TRBJ2-2,CASSVASGGAIRSTGELFF,TGTGCCAGCAGCGTAGCTTCCGGGGGGGCCATTCGGTCGACCGGGGAGCTGTTTTTT
.,TRBV6-5,.,TRBJ1-5,CASSYLERVNQPQHF,TGTGCCAGCAGTTACTTGGAGAGGGTCAATCAGCCCCAGCATTTT
once,TRBV6-5,TRBD1,TRBJ1-2,CASILDRVGGYTF,TGTGCCAGCATTCTGGACAGGGTTGGTGGCTACACCTTC
.,TRBV7-2,TRBD1,TRBJ2-7,CASSPHRGSYEQYF,TGTGCCAGCAGCCCGCACAGGGGGTCCTACGAGCAGTACTTC
.,TRBV12-3/TRBV12-4,TRBD1,TRBJ1-2,CASSLGTGHGYTF,TGTGCCAGCAGTTTGGGGACAGGGCATGGCTACACCTTC
.,TRBV3-1/TRBV3-2,.,TRBJ2-1,CASSQVEREQFF,TGTGCCAGCAGCCAAGTAGAGCGCGAGCAGTTCTTC
.,TRBV7-2,TRBD1,TRBJ2-3,CASSSGQYTDTQYF,TGTGCCAGCAGCTCGGGACAGTACACAGATACGCAGTATTTT
.,TRBV5-6,TRBD1,TRBJ1-6,CASSGTGGGNSPLHF,TGTGCCAGCAGCGGGACAGGGGGCGGTAATTCACCCCTCCACTTT
.,TRBV30,.,TRBJ1-5,CAWSVIGGAGQPQHF,TGTGCCTGGAGTGTAATCGGGGGGGCGGGTCAGCCCCAGCATTTT
once,TRBV4-3,TRBD1,TRBJ1-6,CASSQAGQAANSPLHF,TGCGCCAGCAGCCAAGCCGGACAGGCCGCTAATTCACCCCTCCACTTT
.,TRBV12-5,.,TRBJ1-5,CASGFEGPTPQPQHF,TGTGCTAGTGGTTTCGAGGGTCCGACACCCCAGCCCCAGCATTTT
.,TRBV9,.,TRBJ2-7,CASSAAGTPDYEQYF,TGTGCCAGCAGCGCAGCCGGGACTCCAGACTACGAGCAGTACTTC